The T cell receptor beta chain under discussion was sequenced for a study of CD8+CD57+ T cells in acquired aplastic anemia. Across the study: The average read count for CD4+ cells in healthy donors was 10 million to 11 million.

The template used for profiling TCR beta VDJ and CDR3 was genomic DNA. A single record per CDR3 protein comes from TCRdb applying MiXCR to the reads. The sample records 150,000 to 200,000 distinct CDR3 sequences, around 45% being singletons. About this clonotype itself: Its antigen is as yet unknown.

V dropped 9 bases and J dropped 4; count of bases not matched to a gene: 2. This CDR3 spans 11 amino acids. Germline lookup yields CDR1 LNHDA and CDR2 SQIVND (reference sequence). Study results and limitations: Patients and controls turned out to have more than 25 CD8+ CDR3 sequences in common.

The sample comprised sorted CD4+, CD8+, or CD8+CD57+ T cells (not recorded which) from PBMCs. The V gene is TRBV19, the J gene TRBJ2-5, with 7 bases identical to TRBD1. The sequence was collected from a human donor in good health. The CDR3 DNA reads as TGTGCCAGCCGGACAGGAGAGACCCAGTACTTC. This encodes CASRTGETQYF.